A selection of T cell receptor beta chains follows, all from one sample in a study of blood T cell repertoires in COVID-19. TCRdb's table, derived via immunoSEQ multiplex PCR, lists solely in-frame clones and lacks some. The table lists around 190,000 clones, around 79% of them singletons. Sequenced input: peripheral blood. All receptors come from a middle-aged woman with COVID-19, enrolled during active disease. Each CDR3 is given with its conserved first and last residue. Each record gives: clone size, D gene, J gene, CDR3 length, V gene, CDR3 DNA, CDR3 protein. The D gene is left open where the match is weak. Size is omitted from some rows. Given values are once, few, many or a class for expanded clones.

.,TRBD2,TRBJ2-5,14,TRBV18,TGTGCCAGCTCACTCTCGGGGGGTAGTGAGACCCAGTACTTC,CASSLSGGSETQYF
few,.,TRBJ1-5,13,TRBV12-3/TRBV12-4,TGTGCCAGCACCCGGGGTAGCAATCAGCCCCAGCATTTT,CASTRGSNQPQHF
.,.,TRBJ1-2,13,TRBV2,TGTGCCAGCAGACTGGGGGGGCAAGATGGCTACACCTTC,CASRLGGQDGYTF
.,TRBD2,TRBJ2-7,19,TRBV18,TGTGCCAGCTCACCCCGACCTCCCCCCTCCGGCGGGAGATCCTACGAGCAGTACTTC,CASSPRPPPSGGRSYEQYF
.,.,TRBJ2-4,15,TRBV4-3,TGCGCCAGCAGCACTACCGACAGAGACCCCAACATTCAGTACTTC,CASSTTDRDPNIQYF
.,.,TRBJ1-3,13,TRBV29-1,TGCAGCGTCCGACATCTCTCTGGAAACACCATATATTTT,CSVRHLSGNTIYF
.,.,TRBJ2-3,12,TRBV18,TGTGCCAGCTCACCGGACATAGATACGCAGTATTTT,CASSPDIDTQYF
.,TRBD2,TRBJ2-3,16,TRBV7-9,TGTGCCAGCAGACGTTTCGCGGGGGGGGGCACAGATACGCAGTATTTT,CASRRFAGGGTDTQYF
.,.,TRBJ2-7,15,TRBV6-6,TGTGCCAGCACCAAGATGATTGGACTCTCCTACGAGCAGTACTTC,CASTKMIGLSYEQYF
few,.,TRBJ2-7,12,TRBV5-1,TGCGCCAGCAGCCTGACTAGCTACGAGCAGTACTTC,CASSLTSYEQYF
.,.,TRBJ1-3,16,TRBV6-5,TGTGCCAGCAGTTACGGCCGGGGAACTTCTGGAAACACCATATATTTT,CASSYGRGTSGNTIYF
few,.,TRBJ1-2,11,TRBV6-6,TGTGCCTGCAAGCGGGACTATGGCTACACCTTC,CACKRDYGYTF
.,TRBD2,TRBJ2-7,18,TRBV10-3,TGTGCCATCAGTGAGCCTGGACTAGCGGCCGTAAGCTCCTACGAGCAGTACTTC,CAISEPGLAAVSSYEQYF
.,.,TRBJ1-5,17,TRBV5-1,TGCGCCAGCAATCAGGAGGGTAAGAGATATAGCAATCAGCCCCAGCATTTT,CASNQEGKRYSNQPQHF
.,.,TRBJ2-7,13,TRBV6-5,TGTGCCAAAGCAACCCTCATCTCCTCCGAGCAGTACTTC,CAKATLISSEQYF
.,.,TRBJ2-4,13,TRBV15,TGTGCCACCAGGGGGAGCCCCGCGGACATTCAGTACTTC,CATRGSPADIQYF
.,.,TRBJ2-1,15,TRBV11-3,TGTGCCAGCAGCTTAGGCAGGGAAAGAAACAATGAGCAGTTCTTC,CASSLGRERNNEQFF
.,.,TRBJ2-7,11,TRBV20-1,TGCAGTGCTTTCTTAGTTGACGAGCAGTACTTC,CSAFLVDEQYF
.,.,TRBJ2-5,15,TRBV15,TGTGCCACCAGCAGGCAGGAACCCTCTCTGGAGACCCAGTACTTC,CATSRQEPSLETQYF
.,TRBD1,TRBJ1-2,14,TRBV19,TGTGCCAGTAGGATACTACAGGGGAGCTATGGCTACACCTTC,CASRILQGSYGYTF
.,TRBD1,TRBJ2-3,17,TRBV7-2,TGTGCCAGCAGCTTAGCTTTAGGGACAGGGGTCCCAGATACGCAGTATTTT,CASSLALGTGVPDTQYF
.,TRBD2,TRBJ2-3,16,TRBV10-3,TGTGCCATCAGCGGAGGTGGACTAGCGGTCACAGATACGCAGTATTTT,CAISGGGLAVTDTQYF
.,TRBD1,TRBJ1-4,15,TRBV4-1,TGCGCCAGCAGCCGAGAGGGGACAGGGGTAGAAAAACTGTTTTTT,CASSREGTGVEKLFF
.,.,TRBJ1-6,15,TRBV27,TGTGCCAGCAGTTTTGGAGGGACCTATAATTCACCCCTCCACTTT,CASSFGGTYNSPLHF
.,.,TRBJ1-2,14,TRBV27,TGTGCCAGCAGTCCTCAGGCCTGGAACTATGGCTACACCTTC,CASSPQAWNYGYTF
once,.,TRBJ1-1,15,TRBV4-2,TGTGCCAGCAGCCAAGAGGCTCGGGGGGACCCTGAAGCTTTCTTT,CASSQEARGDPEAFF
.,.,TRBJ1-1,12,TRBV28,TGTGCCAGCAGTCCCGCGTTTAGAGAAGCTTTCTTT,CASSPAFREAFF
.,TRBD2,TRBJ2-1,15,TRBV6-6,TGTGCCAGCAGTTACGTCACGGGGGGTTACAATGAGCAGTTCTTC,CASSYVTGGYNEQFF
.,.,TRBJ2-2,14,TRBV5-1,TGCGCCAGCAGCTCGACAATGACCACCGGGGAGCTGTTTTTT,CASSSTMTTGELFF
.,.,TRBJ1-2,11,TRBV29-1,TGCAGCACCGAGCATAACTATGGCTACACCTTC,CSTEHNYGYTF
few,.,TRBJ1-1,12,TRBV10-3,TGTGCCATCAGTCAGGGAACGTCTGAAGCTTTCTTT,CAISQGTSEAFF
.,TRBD1,TRBJ1-5,19,TRBV15,TGTGCCACCAGCAGAGATATCGAGACAGGGGGCGCGGATTTACAGCCCCAGCATTTT,CATSRDIETGGADLQPQHF
.,.,TRBJ1-5,11,TRBV25-1,TGTGCCAGCAGTGGACCGGGGACCCAGCATTTT,CASSGPGTQHF
.,TRBD2,TRBJ2-7,15,TRBV9,TGTGCCAGCAGCGTGGGGACTAGCAAGGACTACGAGCAGTACTTC,CASSVGTSKDYEQYF